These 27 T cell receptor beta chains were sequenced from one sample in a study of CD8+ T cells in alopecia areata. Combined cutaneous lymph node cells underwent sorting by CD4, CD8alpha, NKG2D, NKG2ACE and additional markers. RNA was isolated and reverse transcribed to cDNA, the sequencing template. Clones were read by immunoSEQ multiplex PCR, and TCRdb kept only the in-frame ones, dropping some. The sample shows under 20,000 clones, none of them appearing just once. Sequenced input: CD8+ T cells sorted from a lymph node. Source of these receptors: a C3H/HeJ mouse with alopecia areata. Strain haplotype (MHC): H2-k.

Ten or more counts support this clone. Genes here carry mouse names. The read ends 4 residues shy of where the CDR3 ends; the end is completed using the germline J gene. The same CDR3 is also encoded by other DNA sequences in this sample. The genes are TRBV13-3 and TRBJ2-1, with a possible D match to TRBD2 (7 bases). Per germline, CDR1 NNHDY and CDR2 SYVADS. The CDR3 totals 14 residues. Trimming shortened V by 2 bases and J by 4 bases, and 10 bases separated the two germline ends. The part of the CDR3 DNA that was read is TGTGCCAGCAGTGAAGGGGGGCGATATGCT. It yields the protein CASSEGGRYA. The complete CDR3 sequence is CASSEGGRYAEQFF.

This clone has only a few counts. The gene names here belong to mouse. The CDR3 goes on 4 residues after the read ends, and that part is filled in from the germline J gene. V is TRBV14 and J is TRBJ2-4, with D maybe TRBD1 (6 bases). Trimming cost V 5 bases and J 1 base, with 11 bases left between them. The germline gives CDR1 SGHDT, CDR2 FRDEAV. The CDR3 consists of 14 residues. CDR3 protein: CASSLSGGQNTLYF. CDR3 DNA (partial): TGTGCCAGCAGCCTATCAGGGGGTCAAAAC.

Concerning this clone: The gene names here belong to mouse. Here the CDR3 reads CASSRLGLGEDTQYF. The sequenced part of the CDR3 DNA is TGTGCCAGCAGTCGGCTCGGACTGGGAGAAGAC. The rearrangement uses TRBV19 and TRBJ2-5, with TRBD2 matching over 8 bases. The read comes to an end 4 residues before the CDR3 does, leaving the germline J gene to fill in the end. Germline-derived CDR1 and CDR2 are FNHDT and SITEND (reference sequence). CDR3 size: 15 residues.

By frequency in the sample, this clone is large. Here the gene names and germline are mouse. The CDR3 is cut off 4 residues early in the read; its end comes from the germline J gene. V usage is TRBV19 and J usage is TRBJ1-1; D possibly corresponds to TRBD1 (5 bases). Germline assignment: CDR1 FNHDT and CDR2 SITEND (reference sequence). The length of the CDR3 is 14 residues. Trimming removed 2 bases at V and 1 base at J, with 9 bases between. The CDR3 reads CASSIWGGNTEVFF. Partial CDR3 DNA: TGTGCCAGCAGTATTTGGGGGGGAAACACA.

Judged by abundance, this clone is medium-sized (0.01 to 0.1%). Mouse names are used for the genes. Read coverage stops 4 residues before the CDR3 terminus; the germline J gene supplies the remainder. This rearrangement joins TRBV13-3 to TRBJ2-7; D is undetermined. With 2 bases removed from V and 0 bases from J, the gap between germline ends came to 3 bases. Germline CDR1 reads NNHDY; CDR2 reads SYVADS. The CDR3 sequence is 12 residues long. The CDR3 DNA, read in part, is TGTGCCAGCAGTGACAGCTCCTAT. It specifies CASSDSSY. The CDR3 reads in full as CASSDSSYEQYF.

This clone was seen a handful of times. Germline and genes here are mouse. Here the CDR3 reads CASSETGGAREVFF. The part of the CDR3 DNA that was read is TGTGCCAGCAGTGAGACTGGGGGGGCAAGA. The rearrangement uses TRBV13-3 and TRBJ1-1, with D possibly matching TRBD1 (6 bases). Coverage ceases 4 residues before the CDR3 finishes, and the germline J gene fills in the end. The CDR3 is 14 amino acids. Germline V lookup: CDR1 NNHDY, CDR2 SYVADS.

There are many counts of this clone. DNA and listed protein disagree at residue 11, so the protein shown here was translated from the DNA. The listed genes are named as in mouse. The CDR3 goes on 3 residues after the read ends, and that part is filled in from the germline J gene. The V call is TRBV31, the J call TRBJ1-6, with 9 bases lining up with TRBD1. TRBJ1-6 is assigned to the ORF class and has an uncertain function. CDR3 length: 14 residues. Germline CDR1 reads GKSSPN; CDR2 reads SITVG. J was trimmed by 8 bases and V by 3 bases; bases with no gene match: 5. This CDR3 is CAWSGTGSDSPLYF. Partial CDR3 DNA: TGTGCCTGGAGCGGGACAGGGAGTGATTCGCCC.

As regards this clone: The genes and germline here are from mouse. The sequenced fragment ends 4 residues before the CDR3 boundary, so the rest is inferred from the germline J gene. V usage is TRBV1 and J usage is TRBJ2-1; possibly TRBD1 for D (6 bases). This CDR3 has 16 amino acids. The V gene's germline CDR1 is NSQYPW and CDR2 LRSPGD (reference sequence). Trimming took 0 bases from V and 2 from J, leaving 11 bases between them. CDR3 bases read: TGCACCTGCAGTGCAGATGGCCAGGGGTACTATGCT. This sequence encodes CTCSADGQGYYA. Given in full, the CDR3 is CTCSADGQGYYAEQFF.

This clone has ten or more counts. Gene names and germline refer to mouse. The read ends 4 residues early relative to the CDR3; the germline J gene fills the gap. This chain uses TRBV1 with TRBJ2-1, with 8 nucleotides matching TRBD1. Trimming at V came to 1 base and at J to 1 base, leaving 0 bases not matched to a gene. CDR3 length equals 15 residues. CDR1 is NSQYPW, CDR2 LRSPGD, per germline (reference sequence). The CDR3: CTCSAGTGNYAEQFF. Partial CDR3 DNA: TGCACCTGCAGTGCAGGGACAGGGAACTATGCT.

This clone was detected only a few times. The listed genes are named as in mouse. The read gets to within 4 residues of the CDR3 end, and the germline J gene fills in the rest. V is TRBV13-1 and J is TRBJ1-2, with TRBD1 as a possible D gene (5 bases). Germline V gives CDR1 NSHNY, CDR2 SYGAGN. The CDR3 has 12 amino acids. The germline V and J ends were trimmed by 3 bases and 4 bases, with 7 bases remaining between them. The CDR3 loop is CASSGGGSDYTF. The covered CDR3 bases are TGTGCCAGCAGTGGGGGGGGCTCC.

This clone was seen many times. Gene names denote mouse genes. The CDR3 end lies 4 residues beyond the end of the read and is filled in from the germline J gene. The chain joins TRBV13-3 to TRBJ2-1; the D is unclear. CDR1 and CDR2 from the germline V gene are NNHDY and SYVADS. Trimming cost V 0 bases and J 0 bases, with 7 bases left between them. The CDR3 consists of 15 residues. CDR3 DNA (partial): TGTGCCAGCAGTGATGCAGCATATAACTATGCT. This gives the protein CASSDAAYNYA. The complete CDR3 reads CASSDAAYNYAEQFF.

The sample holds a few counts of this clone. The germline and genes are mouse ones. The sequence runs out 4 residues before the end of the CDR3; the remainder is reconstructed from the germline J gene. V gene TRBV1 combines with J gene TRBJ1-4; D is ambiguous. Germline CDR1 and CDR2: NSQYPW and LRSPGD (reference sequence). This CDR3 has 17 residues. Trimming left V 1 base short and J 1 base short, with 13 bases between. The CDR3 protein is CTCSAARLPTSNERLFF. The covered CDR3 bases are TGCACCTGCAGTGCAGCCAGATTGCCAACTTCCAACGAA.

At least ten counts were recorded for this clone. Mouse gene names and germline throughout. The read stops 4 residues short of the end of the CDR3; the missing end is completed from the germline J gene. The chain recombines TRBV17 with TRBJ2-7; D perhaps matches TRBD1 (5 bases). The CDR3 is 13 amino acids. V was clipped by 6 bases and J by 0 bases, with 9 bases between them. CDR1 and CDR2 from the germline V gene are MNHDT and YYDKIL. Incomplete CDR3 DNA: TGTGCTAGCAGGAGACAGAGCTCCTAT. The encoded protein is CASRRQSSY. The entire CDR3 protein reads CASRRQSSYEQYF. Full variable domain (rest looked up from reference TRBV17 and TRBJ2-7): DTTVKQNPRYKLARVGKPVNLICSQTMNHDTMYWYQKKPNQAPKLLLFYYDKILNREADTFEKFQSSRPNNSFCSLYIGSAGLEYSAMYLCASRRQSSYEQYFGPGTRLTVL.

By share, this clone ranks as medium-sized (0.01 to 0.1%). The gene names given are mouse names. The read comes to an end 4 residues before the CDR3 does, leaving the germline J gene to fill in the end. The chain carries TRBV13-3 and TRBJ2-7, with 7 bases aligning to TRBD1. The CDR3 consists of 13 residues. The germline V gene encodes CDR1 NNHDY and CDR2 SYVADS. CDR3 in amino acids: CASSEPGQYEQYF. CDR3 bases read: TGTGCCAGCAGTGAGCCGGGACAGTAT.

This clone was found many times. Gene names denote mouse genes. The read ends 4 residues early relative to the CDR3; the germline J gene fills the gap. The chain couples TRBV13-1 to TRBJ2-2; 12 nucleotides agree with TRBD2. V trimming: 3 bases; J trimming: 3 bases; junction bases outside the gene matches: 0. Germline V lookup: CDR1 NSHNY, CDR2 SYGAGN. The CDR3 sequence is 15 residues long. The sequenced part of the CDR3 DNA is TGTGCCAGCAGTGGACTGGGGGGGCACACCGGG. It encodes CASSGLGGHTG. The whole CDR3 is CASSGLGGHTGQLYF.

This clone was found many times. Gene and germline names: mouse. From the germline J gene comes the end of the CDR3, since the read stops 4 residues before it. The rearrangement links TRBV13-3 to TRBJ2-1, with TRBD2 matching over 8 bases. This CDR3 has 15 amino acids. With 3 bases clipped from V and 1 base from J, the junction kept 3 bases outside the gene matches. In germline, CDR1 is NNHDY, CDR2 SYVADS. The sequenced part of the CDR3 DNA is TGTGCCAGCAGTGCGAACTGGGGGAACTATGCT. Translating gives CASSANWGNYA. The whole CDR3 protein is CASSANWGNYAEQFF.

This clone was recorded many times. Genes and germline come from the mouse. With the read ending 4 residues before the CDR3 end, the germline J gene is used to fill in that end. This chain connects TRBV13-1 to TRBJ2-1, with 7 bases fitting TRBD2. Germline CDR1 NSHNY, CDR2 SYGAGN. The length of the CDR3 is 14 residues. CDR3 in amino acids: CASSENTGEPEQFF. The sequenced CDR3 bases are TGTGCCAGCAGTGAAAATACTGGGGAGCCT.

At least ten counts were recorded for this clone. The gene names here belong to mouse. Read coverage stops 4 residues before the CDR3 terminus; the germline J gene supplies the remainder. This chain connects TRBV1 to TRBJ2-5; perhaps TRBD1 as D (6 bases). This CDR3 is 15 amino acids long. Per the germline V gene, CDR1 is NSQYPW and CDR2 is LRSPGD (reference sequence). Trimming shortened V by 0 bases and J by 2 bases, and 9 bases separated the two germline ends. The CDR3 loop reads CTCSADSGAQDTQYF. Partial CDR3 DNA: TGCACCTGCAGTGCAGATTCAGGGGCCCAAGAC.

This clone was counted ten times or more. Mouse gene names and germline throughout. The sequenced part of the CDR3 DNA is TGTGCCAGCAGCGACAATGCT. Amino acids: CASSDNA. The full-length CDR3 reads as CASSDNAEQFF. J is TRBJ2-1 and V is TRBV19, with unresolved D. Coverage ceases 4 residues before the CDR3 finishes, and the germline J gene fills in the end. This CDR3 is 11 amino acids long. Germline values: CDR1 FNHDT, CDR2 SITEND (reference sequence). Trimming removed 5 bases from V and 5 bases from J, with 5 bases in between.

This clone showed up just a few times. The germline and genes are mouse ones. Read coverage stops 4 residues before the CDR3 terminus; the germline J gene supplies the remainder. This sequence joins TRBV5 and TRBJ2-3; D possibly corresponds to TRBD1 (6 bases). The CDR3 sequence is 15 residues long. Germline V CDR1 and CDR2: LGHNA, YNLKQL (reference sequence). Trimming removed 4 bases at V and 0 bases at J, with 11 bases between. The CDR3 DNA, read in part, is TGTGCCAGCAGCCCCTGGGACAATAGTGCAGAA. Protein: CASSPWDNSAE. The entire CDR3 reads CASSPWDNSAETLYF.

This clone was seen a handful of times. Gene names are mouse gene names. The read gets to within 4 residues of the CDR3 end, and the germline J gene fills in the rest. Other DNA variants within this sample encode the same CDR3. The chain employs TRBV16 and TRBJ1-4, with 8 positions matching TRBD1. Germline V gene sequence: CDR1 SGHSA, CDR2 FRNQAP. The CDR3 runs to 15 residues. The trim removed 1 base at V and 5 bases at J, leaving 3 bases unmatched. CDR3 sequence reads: CASSLGQGANERLFF. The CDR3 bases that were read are TGTGCAAGCAGCTTAGGCCAGGGGGCTAACGAA.

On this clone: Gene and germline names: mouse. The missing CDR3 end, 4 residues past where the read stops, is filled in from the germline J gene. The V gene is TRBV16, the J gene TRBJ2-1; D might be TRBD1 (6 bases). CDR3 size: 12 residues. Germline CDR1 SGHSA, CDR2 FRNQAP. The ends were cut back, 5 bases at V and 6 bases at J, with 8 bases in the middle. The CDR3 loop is CASSTTGAEQFF. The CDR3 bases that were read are TGTGCAAGCAGCACGACAGGTGCT.

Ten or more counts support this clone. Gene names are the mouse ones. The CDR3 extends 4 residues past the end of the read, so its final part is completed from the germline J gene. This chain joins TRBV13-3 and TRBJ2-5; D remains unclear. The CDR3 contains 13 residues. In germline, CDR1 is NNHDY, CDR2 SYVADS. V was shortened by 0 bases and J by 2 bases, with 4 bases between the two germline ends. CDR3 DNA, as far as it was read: TGTGCCAGCAGTGATGACACCCAAGAC. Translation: CASSDDTQD. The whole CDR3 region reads CASSDDTQDTQYF.

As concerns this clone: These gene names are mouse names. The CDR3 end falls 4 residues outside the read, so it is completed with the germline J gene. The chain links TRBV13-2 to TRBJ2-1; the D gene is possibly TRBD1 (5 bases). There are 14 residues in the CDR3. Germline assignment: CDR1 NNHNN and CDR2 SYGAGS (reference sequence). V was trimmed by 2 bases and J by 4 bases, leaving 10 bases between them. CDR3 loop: CASGDPPGYAEQFF. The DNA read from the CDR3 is TGTGCCAGCGGTGACCCCCCAGGGTATGCT.

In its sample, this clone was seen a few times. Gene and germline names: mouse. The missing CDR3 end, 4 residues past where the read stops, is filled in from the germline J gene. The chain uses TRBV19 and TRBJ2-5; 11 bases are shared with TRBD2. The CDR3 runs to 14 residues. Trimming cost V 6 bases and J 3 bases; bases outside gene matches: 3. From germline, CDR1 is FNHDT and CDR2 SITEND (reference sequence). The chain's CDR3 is CASITGGAQDTQYF. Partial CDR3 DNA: TGTGCCAGCATTACTGGGGGGGCGCAAGAC.

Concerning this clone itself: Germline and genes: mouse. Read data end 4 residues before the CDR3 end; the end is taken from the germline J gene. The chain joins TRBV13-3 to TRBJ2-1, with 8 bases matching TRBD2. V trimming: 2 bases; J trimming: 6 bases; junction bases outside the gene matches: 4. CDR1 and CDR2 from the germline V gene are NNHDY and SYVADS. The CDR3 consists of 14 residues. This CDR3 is CASSEGWGAAEQFF. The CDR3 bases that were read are TGTGCCAGCAGTGAGGGCTGGGGGGCTGCT.

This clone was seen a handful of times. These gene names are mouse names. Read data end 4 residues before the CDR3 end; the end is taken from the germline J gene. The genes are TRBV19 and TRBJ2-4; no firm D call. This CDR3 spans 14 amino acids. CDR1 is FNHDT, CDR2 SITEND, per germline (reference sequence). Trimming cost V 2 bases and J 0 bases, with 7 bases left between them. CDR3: CASSIPASQNTLYF. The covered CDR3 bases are TGTGCCAGCAGTATCCCTGCTAGTCAAAAC.